This TCR beta chain was profiled in a study of T cell responses to AZD1222 COVID-19 vaccine. General study findings and limits: The donor group comprised mostly white British people and more females; the analysis possibly underestimated clonal diversity.

This clone occurred a few times. The antigen remains undetermined. The method was immunoSEQ multiplex PCR; TCRdb's version includes in-frame clones alone and lacks a portion of them. The data show roughly 160,000 clones, about 91% seen once. Germline values: CDR1 SGHDN, CDR2 FVKESK. This CDR3 has 11 amino acids. V was clipped by 3 bases and J by 10 bases, with 4 bases between them. The sequencing used peripheral blood, collected on day 0 of AZD1222 vaccination. The chain links TRBV14 to TRBJ1-6; D gene uncertain. This TCR derives from an adult in good health. This chain's CDR3 is CASSHGSPLHF. CDR3 coding DNA: TGTGCCAGCAGCCACGGATCACCCCTCCACTTT.